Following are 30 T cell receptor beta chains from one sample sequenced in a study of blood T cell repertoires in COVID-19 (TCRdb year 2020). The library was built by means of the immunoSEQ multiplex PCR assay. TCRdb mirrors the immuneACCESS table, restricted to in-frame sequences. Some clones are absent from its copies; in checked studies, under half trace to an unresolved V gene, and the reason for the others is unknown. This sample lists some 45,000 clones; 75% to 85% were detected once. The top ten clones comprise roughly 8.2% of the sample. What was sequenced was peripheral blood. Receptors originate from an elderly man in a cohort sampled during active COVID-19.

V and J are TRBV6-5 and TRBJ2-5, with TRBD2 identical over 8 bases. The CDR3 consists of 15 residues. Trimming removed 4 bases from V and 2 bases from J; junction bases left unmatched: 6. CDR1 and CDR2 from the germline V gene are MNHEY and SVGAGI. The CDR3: CASSSRGGAQETQYF. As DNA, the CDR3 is TGTGCCAGCAGTTCCCGGGGGGGGGCGCAAGAGACCCAGTACTTC.

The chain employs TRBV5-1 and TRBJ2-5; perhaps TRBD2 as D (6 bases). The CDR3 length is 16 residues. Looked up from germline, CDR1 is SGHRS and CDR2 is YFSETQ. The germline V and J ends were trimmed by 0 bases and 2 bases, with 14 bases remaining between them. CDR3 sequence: CASSLATRETQETQYF. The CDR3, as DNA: TGCGCCAGCAGCTTGGCTACCCGGGAGACGCAAGAGACCCAGTACTTC.

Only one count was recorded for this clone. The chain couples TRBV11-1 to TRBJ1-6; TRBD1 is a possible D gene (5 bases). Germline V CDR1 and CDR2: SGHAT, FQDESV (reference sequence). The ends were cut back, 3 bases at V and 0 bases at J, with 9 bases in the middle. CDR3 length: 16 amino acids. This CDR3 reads CASSLGRSSYNSPLHF. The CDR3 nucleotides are TGTGCCAGCAGCTTGGGGCGGAGCTCCTATAATTCACCCCTCCACTTT.

CDR3 loop: CASTEVTGFEKLFF. For the CDR3, the DNA is TGTGCCAGCACCGAGGTTACAGGGTTCGAAAAACTGTTTTTT. The chain joins TRBV28 to TRBJ1-4; the D gene is possibly TRBD1 (6 bases). The V gene's germline CDR1 is MDHEN and CDR2 SYDVKM. Trimming left V 7 bases short and J 8 bases short, with 17 bases between. The length of the CDR3 is 14 residues. Variable domain in full (rest from reference TRBV28 and TRBJ1-4): DVKVTQSSRYLVKRTGEKVFLECVQDMDHENMFWYRQDPGLGLRLIYFSYDVKMKEKGDIPEGYSVSREKKERFSLILESASTNQTSMYLCASTEVTGFEKLFFGSGTQLSVL.

The CDR3 nucleotides are TGTGCCAGTAGAGGGACAGCCGGAGCCGGGGAGCTGTTTTTT. This codes for CASRGTAGAGELFF. V gene TRBV19 combines with J gene TRBJ2-2; 7 bases line up with TRBD1. Germline loops: CDR1 LNHDA, CDR2 SQIVND (reference sequence). J lost 6 bases, V lost 6 bases, and 7 bases had no gene match. CDR3 size: 14 residues.

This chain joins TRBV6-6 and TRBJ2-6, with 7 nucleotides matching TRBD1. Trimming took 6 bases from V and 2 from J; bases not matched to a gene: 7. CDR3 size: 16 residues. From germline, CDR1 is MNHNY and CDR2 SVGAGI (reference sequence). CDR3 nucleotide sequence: TGTGCCAGCAGAAAAGGGGGCAGCGCTGGGGCCAACGTCCTGACTTTC. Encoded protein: CASRKGGSAGANVLTF.

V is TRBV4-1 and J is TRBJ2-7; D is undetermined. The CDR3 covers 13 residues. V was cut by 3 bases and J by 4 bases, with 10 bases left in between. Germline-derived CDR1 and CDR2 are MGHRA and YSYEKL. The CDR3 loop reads CASSQALQYEQYF. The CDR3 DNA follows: TGCGCCAGCAGCCAGGCCTTACAGTACGAGCAGTACTTC.

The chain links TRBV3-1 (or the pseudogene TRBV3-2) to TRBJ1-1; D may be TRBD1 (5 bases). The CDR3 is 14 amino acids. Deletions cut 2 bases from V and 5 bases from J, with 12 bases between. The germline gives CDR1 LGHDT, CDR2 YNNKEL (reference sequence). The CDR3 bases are TGTGCCAGCAGCCAAAGGGGCTCGAGTACTGAAGCTTTCTTT. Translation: CASSQRGSSTEAFF.

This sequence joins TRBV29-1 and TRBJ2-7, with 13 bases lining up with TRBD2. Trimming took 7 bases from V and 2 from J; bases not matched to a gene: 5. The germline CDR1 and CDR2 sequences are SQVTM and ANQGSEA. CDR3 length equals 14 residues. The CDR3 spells CSALLAGGPYEQYF. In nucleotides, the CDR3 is TGCAGCGCCCTACTAGCGGGAGGGCCCTACGAGCAGTACTTC.

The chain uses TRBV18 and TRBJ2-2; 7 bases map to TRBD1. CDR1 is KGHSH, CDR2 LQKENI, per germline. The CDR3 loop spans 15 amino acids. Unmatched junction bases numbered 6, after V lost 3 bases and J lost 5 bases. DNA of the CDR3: TGTGCCAGCTCACCTGGGACAGCTGGTACCGGGGAGCTGTTTTTT. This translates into CASSPGTAGTGELFF.

The CDR3 coding sequence is TGTGCCAGCAGTTTCATAGCGGGAGGCTACAATGAGCAGTTCTTC. Its translation: CASSFIAGGYNEQFF. V gene TRBV6-5 combines with J gene TRBJ2-1; 10 bases are a match to TRBD2. The CDR3 spans 15 residues. V lost 4 bases and J lost 3; bases outside the gene matches: 3. Germline V CDR1 and CDR2: MNHEY, SVGAGI.

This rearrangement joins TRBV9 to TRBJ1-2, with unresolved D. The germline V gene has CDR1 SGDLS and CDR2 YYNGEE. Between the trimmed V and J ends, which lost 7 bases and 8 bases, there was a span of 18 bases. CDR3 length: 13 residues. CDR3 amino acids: CASVSPAERGYTF. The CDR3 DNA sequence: TGTGCCAGCGTTTCCCCGGCGGAGCGAGGCTACACCTTC.

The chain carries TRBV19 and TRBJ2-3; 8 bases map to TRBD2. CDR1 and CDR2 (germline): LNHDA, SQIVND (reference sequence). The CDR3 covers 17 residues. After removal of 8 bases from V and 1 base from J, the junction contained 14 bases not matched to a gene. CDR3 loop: CASGKYLGGGGTDTQYF. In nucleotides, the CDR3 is TGTGCCAGTGGGAAGTACCTCGGGGGGGGAGGCACAGATACGCAGTATTTT.

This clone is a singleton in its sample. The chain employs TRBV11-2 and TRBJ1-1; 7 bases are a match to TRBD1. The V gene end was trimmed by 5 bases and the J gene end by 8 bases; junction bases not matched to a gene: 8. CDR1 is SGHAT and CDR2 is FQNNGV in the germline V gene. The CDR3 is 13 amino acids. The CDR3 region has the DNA TGTGCCAGCAGCCCCCGGACAGGCGCAGAAGCTTTCTTT. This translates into CASSPRTGAEAFF.

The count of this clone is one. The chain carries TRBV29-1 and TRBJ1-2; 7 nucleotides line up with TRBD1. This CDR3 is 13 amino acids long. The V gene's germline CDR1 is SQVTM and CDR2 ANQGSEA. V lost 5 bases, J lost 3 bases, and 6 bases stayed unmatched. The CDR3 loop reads CSVTYRGDYGYTF. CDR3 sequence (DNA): TGCAGCGTTACGTACAGGGGAGACTATGGCTACACCTTC.

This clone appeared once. Here the CDR3 reads CASSEARFGGETQYF. For the CDR3, the DNA is TGTGCCAGCAGTGAAGCGCGTTTCGGGGGGGAGACCCAGTACTTC. The chain carries TRBV6-1 and TRBJ2-5; 7 bases line up with TRBD2. Germline CDR1 reads MNHNS; CDR2 reads SASEGT. The J segment lost 5 bases and the V segment lost 0 bases, leaving 6 bases of the junction unmatched. This CDR3 region has 15 residues.

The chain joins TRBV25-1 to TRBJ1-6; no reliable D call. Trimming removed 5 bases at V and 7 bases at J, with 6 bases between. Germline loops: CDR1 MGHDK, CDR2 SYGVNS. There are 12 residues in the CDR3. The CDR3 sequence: CASSILNSPLHF. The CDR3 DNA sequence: TGTGCCAGCAGTATATTGAATTCACCCCTCCACTTT.

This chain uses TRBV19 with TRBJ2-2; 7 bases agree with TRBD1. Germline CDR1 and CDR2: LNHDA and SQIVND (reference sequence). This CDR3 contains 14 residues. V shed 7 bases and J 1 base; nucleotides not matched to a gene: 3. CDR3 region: CASIRTGNTGELFF. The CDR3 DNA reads TGTGCCAGTATCCGGACAGGGAACACCGGGGAGCTGTTTTTT.

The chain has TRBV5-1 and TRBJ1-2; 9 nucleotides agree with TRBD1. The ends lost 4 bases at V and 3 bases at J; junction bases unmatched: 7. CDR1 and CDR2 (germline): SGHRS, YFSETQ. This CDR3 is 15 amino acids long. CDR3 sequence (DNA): TGCGCCAGCAGCCCAGGACAGGGGAGTGACTATGGCTACACCTTC. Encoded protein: CASSPGQGSDYGYTF. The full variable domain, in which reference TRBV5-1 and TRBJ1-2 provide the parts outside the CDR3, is KAGVTQTPRYLIKTRGQQVTLSCSPISGHRSVSWYQQTPGQGLQFLFEYFSETQRNKGNFPGRFSGRQFSNSRSEMNVSTLELGDSALYLCASSPGQGSDYGYTFGSGTRLTVV.

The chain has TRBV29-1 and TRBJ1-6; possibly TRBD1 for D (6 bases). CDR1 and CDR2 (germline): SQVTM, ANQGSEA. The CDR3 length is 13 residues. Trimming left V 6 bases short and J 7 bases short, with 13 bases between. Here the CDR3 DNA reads TGCAGCGTATTGACAGGACCGAATTCACCCCTCCACTTT. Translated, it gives CSVLTGPNSPLHF.

This CDR3 reads CASSVQTSGGLSYEQYF. As DNA, the CDR3 is TGTGCCAGCAGCGTGCAGACTAGCGGGGGCCTCTCCTACGAGCAGTACTTC. The chain employs TRBV5-4 and TRBJ2-7, with 12 bases aligning to TRBD2. Per the germline V gene, CDR1 is SGHNT and CDR2 is YYREEE (reference sequence). The junction had 8 bases not matched to a gene; V was cut back by 4 bases and J by 0 bases. This CDR3 has 17 amino acids.

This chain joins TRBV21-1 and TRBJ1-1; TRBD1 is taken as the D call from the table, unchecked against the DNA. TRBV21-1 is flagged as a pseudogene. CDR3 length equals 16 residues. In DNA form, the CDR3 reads TGTGCCAGCAGCAATACGTCCGACAGGGCATACACTGAAGCTTTCTTT. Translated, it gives CASSNTSDRAYTEAFF.

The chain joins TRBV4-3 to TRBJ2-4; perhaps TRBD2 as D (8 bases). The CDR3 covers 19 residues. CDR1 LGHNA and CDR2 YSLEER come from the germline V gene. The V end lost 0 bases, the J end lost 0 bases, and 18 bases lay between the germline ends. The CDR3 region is CASSQDSGGTDLAKNIQYF. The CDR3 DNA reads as TGCGCCAGCAGCCAAGATTCGGGGGGGACAGATTTAGCCAAAAACATTCAGTACTTC.

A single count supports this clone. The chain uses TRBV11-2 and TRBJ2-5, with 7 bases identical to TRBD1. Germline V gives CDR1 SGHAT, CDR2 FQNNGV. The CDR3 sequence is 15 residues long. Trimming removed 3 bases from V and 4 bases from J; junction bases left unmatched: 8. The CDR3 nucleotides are TGTGCCAGCAGCTTCGGACAGGTTACGCGAGAGACCCAGTACTTC. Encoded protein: CASSFGQVTRETQYF.

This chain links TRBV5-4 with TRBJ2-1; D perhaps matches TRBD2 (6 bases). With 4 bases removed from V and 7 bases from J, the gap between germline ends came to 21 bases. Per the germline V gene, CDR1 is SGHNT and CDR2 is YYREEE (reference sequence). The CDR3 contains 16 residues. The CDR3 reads CASSRADQRVGNEQFF. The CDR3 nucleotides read TGTGCCAGCAGCCGCGCTGACCAGCGGGTCGGGAATGAGCAGTTCTTC.

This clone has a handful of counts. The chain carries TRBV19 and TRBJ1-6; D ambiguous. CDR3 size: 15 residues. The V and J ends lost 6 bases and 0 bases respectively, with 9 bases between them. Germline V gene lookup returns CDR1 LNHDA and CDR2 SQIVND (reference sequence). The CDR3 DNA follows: TGTGCCAGTAGGCATGAGGGCTCCTATAATTCACCCCTCCACTTT. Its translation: CASRHEGSYNSPLHF. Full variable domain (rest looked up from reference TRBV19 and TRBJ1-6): DGGITQSPKYLFRKEGQNVTLSCEQNLNHDAMYWYRQDPGQGLRLIYYSQIVNDFQKGDIAEGYSVSREKKESFPLTVTSAQKNPTAFYLCASRHEGSYNSPLHFGNGTRLTVT.

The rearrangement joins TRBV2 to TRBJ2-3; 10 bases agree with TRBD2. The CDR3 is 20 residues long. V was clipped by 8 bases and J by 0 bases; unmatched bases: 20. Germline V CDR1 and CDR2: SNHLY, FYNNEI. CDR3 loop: CASVGTLGLAELASTDTQYF. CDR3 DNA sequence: TGTGCCAGCGTGGGCACACTAGGACTAGCGGAATTAGCTAGCACAGATACGCAGTATTTT.

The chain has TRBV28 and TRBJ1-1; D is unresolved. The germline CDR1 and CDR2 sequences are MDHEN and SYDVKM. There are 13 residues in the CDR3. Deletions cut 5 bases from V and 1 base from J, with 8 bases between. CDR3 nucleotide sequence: TGTGCCAGCAGTATGAGACAGAACACTGAAGCTTTCTTT. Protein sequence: CASSMRQNTEAFF.

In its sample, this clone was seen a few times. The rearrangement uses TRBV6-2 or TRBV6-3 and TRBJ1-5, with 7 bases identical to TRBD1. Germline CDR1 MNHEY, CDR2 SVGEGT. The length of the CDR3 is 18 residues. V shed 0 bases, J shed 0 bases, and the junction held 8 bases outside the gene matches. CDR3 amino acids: CASSYSKGGPFSNQPQHF. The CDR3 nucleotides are TGTGCCAGCAGTTACTCGAAAGGGGGCCCCTTTAGCAATCAGCCCCAGCATTTT.

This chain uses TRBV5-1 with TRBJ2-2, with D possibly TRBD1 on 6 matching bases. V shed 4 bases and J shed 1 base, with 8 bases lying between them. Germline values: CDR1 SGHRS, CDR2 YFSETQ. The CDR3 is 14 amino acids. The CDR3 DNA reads TGCGCCAGCAGCAAGGGACAGAACACCGGGGAGCTGTTTTTT. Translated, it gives CASSKGQNTGELFF. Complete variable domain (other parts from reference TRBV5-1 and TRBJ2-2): KAGVTQTPRYLIKTRGQQVTLSCSPISGHRSVSWYQQTPGQGLQFLFEYFSETQRNKGNFPGRFSGRQFSNSRSEMNVSTLELGDSALYLCASSKGQNTGELFFGEGSRLTVL.